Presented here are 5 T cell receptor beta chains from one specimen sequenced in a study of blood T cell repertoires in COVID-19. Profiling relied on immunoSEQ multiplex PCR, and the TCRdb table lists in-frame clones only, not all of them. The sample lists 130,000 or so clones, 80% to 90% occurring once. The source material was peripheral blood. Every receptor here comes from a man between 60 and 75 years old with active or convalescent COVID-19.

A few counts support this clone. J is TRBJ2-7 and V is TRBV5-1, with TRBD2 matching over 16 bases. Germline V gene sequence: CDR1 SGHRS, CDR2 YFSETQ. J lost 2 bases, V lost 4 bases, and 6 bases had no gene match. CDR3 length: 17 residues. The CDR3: CASSPGTSGRVPYEQYF. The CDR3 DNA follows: TGCGCCAGCAGCCCCGGGACTAGCGGGAGGGTTCCCTACGAGCAGTACTTC.

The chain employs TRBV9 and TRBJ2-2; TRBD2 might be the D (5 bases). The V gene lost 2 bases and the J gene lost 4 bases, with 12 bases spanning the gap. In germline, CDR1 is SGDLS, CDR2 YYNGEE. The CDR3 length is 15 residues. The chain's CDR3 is CASSVDWKITGELFF. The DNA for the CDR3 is TGTGCCAGCAGCGTGGACTGGAAGATCACCGGGGAGCTGTTTTTT. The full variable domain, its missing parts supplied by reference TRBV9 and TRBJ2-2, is DSGVTQTPKHLITATGQRVTLRCSPRSGDLSVYWYQQSLDQGLQFLIQYYNGEERAKGNILERFSAQQFPDLHSELNLSSLELGDSALYFCASSVDWKITGELFFGEGSRLTVL.

CDR3: CASSYSDRGFYGYTF. The CDR3 DNA sequence: TGTGCCAGCAGTTACTCGGACAGGGGATTCTATGGCTACACCTTC. The chain recombines TRBV28 with TRBJ1-2, with 9 bases fitting TRBD1. CDR1 is MDHEN, CDR2 SYDVKM, per germline. The J segment lost 4 bases and the V segment lost 4 bases, leaving 7 bases of the junction unmatched. CDR3 size: 15 residues.

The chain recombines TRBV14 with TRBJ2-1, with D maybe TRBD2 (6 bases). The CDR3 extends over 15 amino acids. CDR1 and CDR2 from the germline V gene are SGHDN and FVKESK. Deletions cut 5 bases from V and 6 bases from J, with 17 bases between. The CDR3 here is CASSEIGTATNEQFF. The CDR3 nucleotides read TGTGCCAGCAGCGAAATCGGGACTGCCACCAATGAGCAGTTCTTC. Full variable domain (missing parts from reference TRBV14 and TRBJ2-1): EAGVTQFPSHSVIEKGQTVTLRCDPISGHDNLYWYRRVMGKEIKFLLHFVKESKQDESGMPNNRFLAERTGGTYSTLKVQPAELEDSGVYFCASSEIGTATNEQFFGPGTRLTVL.

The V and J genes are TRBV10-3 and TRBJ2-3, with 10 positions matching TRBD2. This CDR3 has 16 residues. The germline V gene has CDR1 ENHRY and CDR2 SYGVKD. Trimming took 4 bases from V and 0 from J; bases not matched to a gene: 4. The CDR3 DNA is TGTGCCATCAGTGGAGGACTAGCGGCTAGCACAGATACGCAGTATTTT. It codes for CAISGGLAASTDTQYF.